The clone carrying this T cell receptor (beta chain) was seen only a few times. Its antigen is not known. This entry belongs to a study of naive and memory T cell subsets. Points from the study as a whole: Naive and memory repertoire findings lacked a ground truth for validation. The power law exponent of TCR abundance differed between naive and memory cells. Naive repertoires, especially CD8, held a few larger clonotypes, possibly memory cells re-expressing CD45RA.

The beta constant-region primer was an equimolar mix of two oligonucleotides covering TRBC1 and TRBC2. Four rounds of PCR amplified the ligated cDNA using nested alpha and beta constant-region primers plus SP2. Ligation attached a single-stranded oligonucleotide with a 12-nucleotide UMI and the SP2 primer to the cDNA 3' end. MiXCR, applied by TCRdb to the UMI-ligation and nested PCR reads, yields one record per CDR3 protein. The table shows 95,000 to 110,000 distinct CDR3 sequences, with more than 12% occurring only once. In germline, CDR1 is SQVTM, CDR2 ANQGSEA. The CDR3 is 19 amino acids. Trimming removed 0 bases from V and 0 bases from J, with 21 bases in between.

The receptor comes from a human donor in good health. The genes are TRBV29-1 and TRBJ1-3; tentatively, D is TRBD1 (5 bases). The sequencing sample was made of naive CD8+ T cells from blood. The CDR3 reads CSVEDMDPVTVTSGNTIYF. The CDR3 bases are TGCAGCGTTGAAGATATGGATCCTGTGACAGTTACCTCTGGAAACACCATATATTTT.